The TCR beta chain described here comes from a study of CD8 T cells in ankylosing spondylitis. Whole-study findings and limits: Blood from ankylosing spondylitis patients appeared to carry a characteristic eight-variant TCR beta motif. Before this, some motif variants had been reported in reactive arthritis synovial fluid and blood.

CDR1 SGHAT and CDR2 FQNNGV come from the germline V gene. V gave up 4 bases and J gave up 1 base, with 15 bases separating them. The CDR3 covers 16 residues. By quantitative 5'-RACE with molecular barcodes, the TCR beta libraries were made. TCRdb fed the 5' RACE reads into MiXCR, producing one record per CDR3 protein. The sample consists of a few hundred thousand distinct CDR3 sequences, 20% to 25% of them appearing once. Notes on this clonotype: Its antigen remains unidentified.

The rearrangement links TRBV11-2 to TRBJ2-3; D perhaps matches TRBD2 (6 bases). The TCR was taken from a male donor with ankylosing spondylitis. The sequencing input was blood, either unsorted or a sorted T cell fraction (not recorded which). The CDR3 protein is CASSWGSSVRTDTQYF. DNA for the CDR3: TGTGCCAGCAGCTGGGGATCTAGCGTCCGCACAGATACGCAGTATTTT.